This TCR beta chain is drawn from a study of Ad26.COV2.S vaccination and SARS-CoV-2 variants. Study information: COV1001, an Ad26.COV2.S trial, supplied this vaccine-arm donor. Doses of Ad26.COV2.S were injected into muscle once or twice, 56 days apart.

Described treatment: some 19 received Ad26.COV2.S at low or high dose, single or two shots; roughly five received placebo; per-sample allocation not given. The study sampled participants on day 63 after the first vaccine or placebo injection. The individual, an adult aged 18-55 years, was a donor in Boston. Study results and limitations: Post-vaccination breadth of spike-specific CD8+ and CD4+ T cell responses was reportedly substantial.

On this clone: Its antigen is undetermined.

Assay: immunoSEQ multiplex PCR; the TCRdb copy retains only in-frame clones and omits some. The profile shows fewer than 600,000 clones, 89% of them singletons. CDR3 length equals 13 residues. V was shortened by 6 bases and J by 5 bases, with 13 bases between the two germline ends. Germline V lookup: CDR1 MNHEY, CDR2 SVGAGI. The source of this sequence is a person aged 18 to 65 who received the Ad26.COV2.S COVID-19 vaccine or a placebo. The gene calls are TRBV6-5 and TRBJ1-2; D call uncertain. The source material was peripheral blood, sampled in a trial of Ad26.COV2.S vaccine versus placebo. The CDR3: CASRTPGPYGYTF. The CDR3 DNA follows: TGTGCCAGCAGAACGCCCGGGCCTTATGGCTACACCTTC.